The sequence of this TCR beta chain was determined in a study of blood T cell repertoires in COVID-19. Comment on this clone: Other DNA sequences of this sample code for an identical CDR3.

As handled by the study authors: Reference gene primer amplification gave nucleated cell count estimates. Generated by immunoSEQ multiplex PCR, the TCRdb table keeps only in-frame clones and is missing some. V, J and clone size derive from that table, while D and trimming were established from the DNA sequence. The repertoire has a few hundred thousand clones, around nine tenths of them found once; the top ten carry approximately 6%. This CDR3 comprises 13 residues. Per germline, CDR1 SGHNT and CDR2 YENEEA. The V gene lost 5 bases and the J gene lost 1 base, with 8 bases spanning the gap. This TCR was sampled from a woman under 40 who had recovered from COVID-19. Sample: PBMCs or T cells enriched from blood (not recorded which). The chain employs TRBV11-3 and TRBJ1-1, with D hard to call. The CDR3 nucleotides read TGTGCCAGCAGCCTGGGAGGGAACACTGAAGCTTTCTTT. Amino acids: CASSLGGNTEAFF.